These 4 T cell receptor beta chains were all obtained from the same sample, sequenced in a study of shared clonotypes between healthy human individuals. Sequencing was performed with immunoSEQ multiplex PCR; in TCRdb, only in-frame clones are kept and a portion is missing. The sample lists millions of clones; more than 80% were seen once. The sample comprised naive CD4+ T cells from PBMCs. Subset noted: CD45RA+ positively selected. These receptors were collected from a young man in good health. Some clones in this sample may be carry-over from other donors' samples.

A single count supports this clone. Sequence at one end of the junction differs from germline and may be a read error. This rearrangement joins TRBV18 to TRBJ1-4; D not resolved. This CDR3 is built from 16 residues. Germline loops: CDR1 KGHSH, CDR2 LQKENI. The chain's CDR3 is CASSPLSDGRSEKLFF. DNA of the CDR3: TGTGCCAGCTCACCATTAAGCGACGGACGCTCTGAAAAGCTGTTTTTT.

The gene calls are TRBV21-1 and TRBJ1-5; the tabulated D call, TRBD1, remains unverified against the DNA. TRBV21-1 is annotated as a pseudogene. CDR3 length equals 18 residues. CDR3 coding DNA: TGTGCCAGCCCCAGGGGGAACAGGGGTTTTTTCACGCGTCAGCCCCAGCATTTT. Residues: CASPRGNRGFFTRQPQHF.

The CDR3 is CASSARLDTQYF. The CDR3 DNA reads as TGTGCCAGCTCCGCTAGACTGGATACGCAGTATTTT. V usage is TRBV18 and J usage is TRBJ2-3; D call uncertain. CDR1 is KGHSH, CDR2 LQKENI, per germline. The length of the CDR3 is 12 residues. V was trimmed by 6 bases and J by 6 bases, leaving 10 bases between them. Based on the CDR3 plus reference TRBV18 and TRBJ2-3, the full variable domain is NAGVMQNPRHLVRRRGQEARLRCSPMKGHSHVYWYRQLPEEGLKFMVYLQKENIIDESGMPKERFSAEFPKEGPSILRIQQVVRGDSAAYFCASSARLDTQYFGPGTRLTVL.

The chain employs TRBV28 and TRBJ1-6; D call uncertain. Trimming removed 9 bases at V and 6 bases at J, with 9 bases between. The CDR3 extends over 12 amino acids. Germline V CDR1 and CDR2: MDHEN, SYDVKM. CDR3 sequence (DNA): TGTGCCAGTGGACGGGGTAATTCACCCCTCCACTTT. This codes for CASGRGNSPLHF. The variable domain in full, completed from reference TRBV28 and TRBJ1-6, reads DVKVTQSSRYLVKRTGEKVFLECVQDMDHENMFWYRQDPGLGLRLIYFSYDVKMKEKGDIPEGYSVSREKKERFSLILESASTNQTSMYLCASGRGNSPLHFGNGTRLTVT.